Listed below are T cell receptor beta chains from one sample, sequenced in a study of T cells in Graves' hyperthyroidism and ophthalmopathy. TCRdb fed the multiplex PCR reads into MiXCR, producing one record per CDR3 protein. The sample comprises about 420,000 distinct CDR3 sequences, roughly 15% of which are singletons, and 5.3% rests with the top ten. The sequenced material came from blood. The receptors derive from a woman in her late teens or twenties with Graves' hyperthyroidism. Each CDR3 is given with its conserved first and last residue. The D gene is left open where the match is weak. Some rows have no size entry. The others give once, few or many, or a class for an expanded clone.

d_gene	abundance	v_gene	j_gene	CDR3aa	CDR3nt
.	many	TRBV12-5	TRBJ2-1	CASGLAAGGTYNEQFF	TGTGCTAGTGGTTTAGCAGCGGGCGGTACCTACAATGAGCAGTTCTTC
TRBD1	many	TRBV6-1	TRBJ2-7	CASRQGPLVGEQYF	TGTGCCAGCAGACAGGGGCCCCTGGTGGGCGAGCAGTACTTC
.	many	TRBV12-3/TRBV12-4	TRBJ1-5	CASSLVAGVNQPQHF	TGTGCCAGCAGTTTAGTTGCCGGTGTCAATCAGCCCCAGCATTTT
TRBD1	few	TRBV7-3	TRBJ1-2	CASSTSGTEYGYTF	TGTGCCAGCAGCACCTCCGGGACAGAATATGGCTACACCTTC
TRBD2	many	TRBV30	TRBJ2-7	CACLAGGSEQYF	TGTGCCTGTCTAGCGGGAGGAAGCGAGCAGTACTTC
.	few	TRBV27	TRBJ2-1	CASSLARRDEQFF	TGTGCCAGCAGTTTAGCCAGACGCGATGAGCAGTTCTTC
.	many	TRBV3-1	TRBJ2-7	CASSHSTVEQYF	TGTGCCAGCAGCCATTCCACTGTCGAGCAGTACTTC
.	many	TRBV2	TRBJ2-5	CASSEGAYQETQYF	TGTGCCAGCAGTGAAGGGGCGTACCAAGAGACCCAGTACTTC
TRBD1	.	TRBV19	TRBJ1-2	CASSQDRGVYGYTF	TGTGCCAGTAGCCAGGACAGGGGCGTATATGGCTACACCTTC
TRBD1	many	TRBV6-1	TRBJ1-2	CASSTGTGTYGYTF	TGTGCCAGCAGTACCGGGACAGGGACCTATGGCTACACCTTC
TRBD1	many	TRBV5-8	TRBJ2-1	CASSFSGQRSEQFF	TGTGCCAGCAGCTTTTCGGGACAGCGGAGTGAGCAGTTCTTC
.	many	TRBV7-2	TRBJ2-5	CASSKPPGTQYF	TGTGCCAGCAGCAAGCCCCCGGGGACCCAGTACTTC
.	.	TRBV4-3	TRBJ2-7	CASSQGLGERYEQYF	TGCGCCAGCAGCCAGGGGCTTGGGGAGCGATACGAGCAGTACTTC
.	many	TRBV7-8	TRBJ2-3	CASSSYRDTQYF	TGTGCCAGCAGCTCCTATCGCGATACGCAGTATTTT
.	few	TRBV20-1	TRBJ1-6	CSASPGTEDNSPLHF	TGCAGTGCTAGCCCCGGAACTGAGGACAATTCACCCCTCCACTTT
TRBD2	many	TRBV10-3	TRBJ2-3	CAIGTSGSGADTQYF	TGTGCCATCGGAACTAGCGGGAGCGGTGCAGATACGCAGTATTTT
.	many	TRBV11-2	TRBJ2-1	CASSLEPAGPQFF	TGTGCCAGCAGCTTAGAACCGGCGGGCCCGCAGTTCTTC
TRBD1	.	TRBV20-1	TRBJ2-2	CSARMTGGYTGELFF	TGCAGTGCTAGAATGACAGGGGGCTATACCGGGGAGCTGTTTTTT
.	many	TRBV11-2	TRBJ2-3	CASSDRVAADTQYF	TGTGCCAGCAGCGACCGAGTGGCTGCGGATACGCAGTATTTT
TRBD1	many	TRBV2	TRBJ1-4	CASRQDRGYEKLFF	TGTGCCAGCAGGCAGGACAGGGGTTACGAAAAACTGTTTTTT
TRBD2	many	TRBV6-1	TRBJ2-1	CASRPPSGSANEQFF	TGTGCCAGCAGACCACCTAGCGGGAGTGCCAATGAGCAGTTCTTC
.	few	TRBV7-8	TRBJ2-7	CASSPAGGGIYEQYF	TGTGCCAGCAGCCCCGCAGGGGGGGGAATCTACGAGCAGTACTTC
TRBD1	many	TRBV28	TRBJ1-5	CASSRGQGNNQPQHF	TGTGCCAGCAGCCGAGGACAGGGAAACAATCAGCCCCAGCATTTT
.	.	TRBV6-5	TRBJ2-7	CASSYPIQGYEQCF	TGTGCCAGCAGTTACCCTATACAGGGCTACGAGCAGTGCTTC
TRBD2	few	TRBV15	TRBJ2-3	CATGGAGDTDTQYF	TGTGCCACCGGGGGAGCGGGAGACACAGATACGCAGTATTTT
.	many	TRBV6-1	TRBJ2-7	CASSFSPDTGEQYF	TGTGCCAGCAGTTTTTCACCGGATACAGGCGAGCAGTACTTC
TRBD2	many	TRBV28	TRBJ2-1	CASSLPTSDSYNEQFF	TGTGCCAGCAGTTTACCTACTAGCGACTCCTACAATGAGCAGTTCTTC
.	many	TRBV29-1	TRBJ2-3	CSVEDGAGRTDTQYF	TGCAGCGTTGAAGATGGGGCAGGGCGAACAGATACGCAGTATTTT
TRBD2	many	TRBV10-3	TRBJ2-7	CAITDSGRESEQYF	TGTGCCATCACAGATAGCGGGAGGGAGTCCGAGCAGTACTTC
TRBD2	.	TRBV19	TRBJ2-1	CASTQRGSGDEQFF	TGTGCCAGTACCCAGCGGGGCAGCGGGGATGAGCAGTTCTTC